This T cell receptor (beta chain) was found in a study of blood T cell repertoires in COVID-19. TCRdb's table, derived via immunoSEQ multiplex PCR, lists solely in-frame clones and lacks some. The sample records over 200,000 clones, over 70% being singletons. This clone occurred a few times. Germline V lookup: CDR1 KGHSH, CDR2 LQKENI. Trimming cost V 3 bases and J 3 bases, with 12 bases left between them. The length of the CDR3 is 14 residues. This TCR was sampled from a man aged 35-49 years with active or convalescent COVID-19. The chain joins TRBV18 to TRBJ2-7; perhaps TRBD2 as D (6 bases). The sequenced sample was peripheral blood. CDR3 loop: CASSPEGRHYEQYF. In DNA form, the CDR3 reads TGTGCCAGCTCACCGGAGGGACGTCACTACGAGCAGTACTTC.